Shown below are 8 T cell receptor beta chains from a single sample sequenced in a study of T cells in Graves' hyperthyroidism and ophthalmopathy. Amplified regions were TCR beta CDR3 sequences from RNA transcripts. TCR CDR3 regions were first amplified by RT-PCR with HTBI primers. Via MiXCR, TCRdb re-called the multiplex PCR reads, giving one row per CDR3 protein. The table records about 300,000 distinct CDR3 sequences, roughly an eighth of them present only once. The specimen sequenced was blood. These TCRs come from a middle-aged woman with Graves' hyperthyroidism.

This clonotype has only a few counts. V gene TRBV14 combines with J gene TRBJ2-7; 10 nucleotides line up with TRBD2. This CDR3 is built from 13 residues. Germline CDR1 reads SGHDN; CDR2 reads FVKESK. With V trimmed by 4 bases and J by 6 bases, 3 bases remained unmatched. The CDR3 DNA sequence: TGTGCCAGCAGCCCTAGCGGGAGTAGCGAGCAGTACTTC. Translated, it gives CASSPSGSSEQYF.

The chain carries TRBV20-1 and TRBJ2-1; D may be TRBD1 (6 bases). The CDR3 loop spans 14 amino acids. Germline V gives CDR1 DFQATT, CDR2 SNEGSKA (reference sequence). V was pared by 2 bases and J by 6 bases, with 14 bases between. The CDR3 protein is CSARPGHLFNEQFF. The DNA for the CDR3 is TGCAGTGCTAGACCGGGACACCTCTTCAATGAGCAGTTCTTC.

This clonotype was found many times. The chain links TRBV12-3 or TRBV12-4 to TRBJ2-1; 14 bases match TRBD2. The CDR3 consists of 15 residues. V shed 6 bases and J 8 bases; nucleotides not matched to a gene: 6. CDR3 region: CASRVGLAGVDEQFF. The CDR3 region has the DNA TGTGCCAGCAGGGTGGGACTAGCGGGAGTAGATGAGCAGTTCTTC.

This clonotype was picked up many times. V is TRBV20-1 and J is TRBJ1-5, with 7 bases aligning to TRBD1. Trimming at V came to 3 bases and at J to 6 bases, leaving 20 bases not matched to a gene. In germline, CDR1 is DFQATT, CDR2 SNEGSKA (reference sequence). The CDR3 contains 18 residues. DNA of the CDR3: TGCAGTGCTAGGGCCGGACAGGACGCCCGTTATTTAACTCAGCCCCAGCATTTT. Translating it yields CSARAGQDARYLTQPQHF.

At least ten counts were recorded for this clonotype. This chain joins TRBV15 and TRBJ2-7; D remains unclear. The germline V gene encodes CDR1 LNHNV and CDR2 YYDKDF (reference sequence). V was pared by 0 bases and J by 2 bases, with 11 bases between. The CDR3 loop spans 15 amino acids. As DNA, the CDR3 is TGTGCCACCAGCAGAGATCAAGGCGCACCCTACGAGCAGTACTTC. Translation gives CATSRDQGAPYEQYF.

Many counts were recorded for this clonotype. This sequence joins TRBV12-3 or TRBV12-4 and TRBJ2-1; 8 bases match TRBD1. The junction had 4 bases not matched to a gene; V was cut back by 10 bases and J by 2 bases. The CDR3 consists of 13 residues. The CDR3 spells CAIAGGTYNEQFF. As DNA, the CDR3 is TGTGCCATCGCAGGGGGCACCTACAATGAGCAGTTCTTC.

In its sample, this clonotype was seen many times. This chain uses TRBV10-3 with TRBJ2-7; D is perhaps TRBD1 (5 bases). Germline CDR1 reads ENHRY; CDR2 reads SYGVKD. Trimming removed 7 bases at V and 1 base at J, with 11 bases between. CDR3 length equals 13 residues. The CDR3 is CAIKETESYEQYF. The CDR3, as DNA: TGTGCCATCAAGGAGACAGAGTCCTACGAGCAGTACTTC.

This clonotype was recorded many times. This chain uses TRBV6-1 with TRBJ1-2; 7 positions match TRBD1. V dropped 7 bases and J dropped 6; count of bases not matched to a gene: 5. The CDR3 is 12 amino acids. Germline values: CDR1 MNHNS, CDR2 SASEGT. For the CDR3, the DNA is TGTGCCAGCACCAGGGGGGGGGATGGCTACACCTTC. It is translated as CASTRGGDGYTF.